Reported below is one T cell receptor (beta chain). The sample belongs to a study of siplizumab effects on memory and regulatory T cells. TCRdb keeps only in-frame clones here, not all; method: immunoSEQ multiplex PCR. The profile covers about 52,000 clones, with approximately 97% appearing a single time and around 0.64% taken by the ten largest. Source material: naive CD4+ T cells sorted from blood. The sequence derives from a human donor in good health.

This CDR3 is CASSKRRSAGETQYF. Written as DNA, the CDR3 is TGTGCCAGTTCGAAGCGGCGATCCGCCGGGGAGACCCAGTACTTC. The chain has TRBV28 and TRBJ2-5; tentatively, D is TRBD2 (5 bases). This CDR3 has 15 amino acids. The V gene's germline CDR1 is MDHEN and CDR2 SYDVKM. Trimming removed 9 bases from V and 5 bases from J, with 22 bases in between. Full variable domain (rest looked up from reference TRBV28 and TRBJ2-5): DVKVTQSSRYLVKRTGEKVFLECVQDMDHENMFWYRQDPGLGLRLIYFSYDVKMKEKGDIPEGYSVSREKKERFSLILESASTNQTSMYLCASSKRRSAGETQYFGPGTRLLVL.